These 30 T cell receptor beta chains share one sample of origin, sequenced in a study of OX40 agonist ivuxolimab in advanced cancers. Generated by immunoSEQ multiplex PCR, the TCRdb table keeps only in-frame clones and is missing some. This sample has tens of thousands of clones, with around 83% found just once. The sequences come from CD4+ or CD8+ T cells sorted from blood, collected in a trial of the OX40 agonist ivuxolimab. These receptors all come from an adult with an advanced solid tumor such as melanoma, head and neck, liver or kidney cancer.

The rearrangement joins TRBV14 to TRBJ1-1; D unresolved. The CDR3 runs 12 residues. CDR1 and CDR2 (germline): SGHDN, FVKESK. V lost 1 base and J lost 5, with 5 bases in between. CDR3 region: CASSQGRTEAFF. For the CDR3, the DNA is TGTGCCAGCAGCCAAGGGAGAACTGAAGCTTTCTTT.

The sample holds one count of this clone. CDR3 nucleotides: TGTGCCAGTAGTATACGGGACAGCGGCTATGGCTACACCTTC. Amino acids: CASSIRDSGYGYTF. The rearrangement uses TRBV19 and TRBJ1-2; 7 bases are a match to TRBD1. Germline trimming cut 2 bases from V and 4 bases from J; bases unmatched to any gene: 4. The CDR3 length is 14 residues. In germline, CDR1 is LNHDA, CDR2 SQIVND (reference sequence). The full variable domain, completed using reference TRBV19 and TRBJ1-2, is DGGITQSPKYLFRKEGQNVTLSCEQNLNHDAMYWYRQDPGQGLRLIYYSQIVNDFQKGDIAEGYSVSREKKESFPLTVTSAQKNPTAFYLCASSIRDSGYGYTFGSGTRLTVV.

This rearrangement joins TRBV30 to TRBJ1-6; D is uncertain. V shed 0 bases and J shed 2 bases, with 14 bases lying between them. The CDR3 consists of 17 residues. From germline, CDR1 is GTSNPN and CDR2 SVGIG (reference sequence). The CDR3 DNA is TGTGCCTGGAGTGTACACGGCAGTTCTACCTATAATTCACCCCTCCACTTT. It encodes CAWSVHGSSTYNSPLHF.

The gene calls are TRBV6-4 and TRBJ1-6, with a tentative D call TRBD1 (6 bases). Between the trimmed V and J ends, which lost 10 bases and 9 bases, there was a span of 22 bases. CDR1 and CDR2 (germline): MRHNA, SNTAGT. The CDR3 extends over 15 amino acids. The CDR3 spells CATHPLGGPSSPLHF. The CDR3 DNA follows: TGTGCCACCCACCCACTCGGGGGCCCCTCTTCACCCCTCCACTTT.

The V call is TRBV28, the J call TRBJ2-7; 7 nucleotides match TRBD1. Germline V gene lookup returns CDR1 MDHEN and CDR2 SYDVKM. V trimming: 6 bases; J trimming: 0 bases; junction bases outside the gene matches: 5. The length of the CDR3 is 14 residues. Here the CDR3 reads CASRGGLYSYEQYF. CDR3 in DNA: TGTGCCAGCAGAGGGGGCCTCTACTCCTACGAGCAGTACTTC.

This chain uses TRBV28 with TRBJ1-1; 7 bases are shared with TRBD1. Trimming took 5 bases from V and 7 from J; bases not matched to a gene: 1. The CDR3 totals 11 residues. The germline gives CDR1 MDHEN, CDR2 SYDVKM. The CDR3 DNA follows: TGTGCCAGCAGTGGGACAGTTGAAGCTTTCTTT. Translation gives CASSGTVEAFF.

J is TRBJ2-7 and V is TRBV7-2, with no clear D. V was shortened by 0 bases and J by 1 base, with 10 bases between the two germline ends. CDR1 is SGHTA and CDR2 is FQGNSA in the germline V gene. This CDR3 is 15 amino acids long. In DNA, the CDR3 is TGTGCCAGCAGCTTAGCGGGGTGGAAGTCCTACGAGCAGTACTTC. This gives the protein CASSLAGWKSYEQYF.

This clone was counted a few times. The chain is built from TRBV2 and TRBJ1-2; D gene ambiguous. V was clipped by 0 bases and J by 6 bases, with 11 bases between them. The CDR3 spans 14 residues. Germline V gene lookup returns CDR1 SNHLY and CDR2 FYNNEI. The CDR3 region has the DNA TGTGCCAGCAGTGAAGCGGGGAGCTCCCATGGCTACACCTTC. It specifies CASSEAGSSHGYTF.

This chain links TRBV10-3 with TRBJ1-5; possibly TRBD1 for D (5 bases). Per the germline V gene, CDR1 is ENHRY and CDR2 is SYGVKD. The CDR3 loop spans 14 amino acids. The V and J ends lost 0 bases and 5 bases respectively, with 8 bases between them. The CDR3: CAISESGGDQPQHF. The CDR3 bases are TGTGCCATCAGTGAGTCGGGGGGAGATCAGCCCCAGCATTTT.

This clone was detected a few times. The gene calls are TRBV19 and TRBJ2-7; D call uncertain. Germline CDR1 is LNHDA and CDR2 is SQIVND (reference sequence). The CDR3 length is 15 residues. The ends were cut back, 5 bases at V and 1 base at J, with 15 bases in the middle. The chain's CDR3 is CASSAGGSLSYEQYF. The CDR3 DNA is TGTGCCAGTAGTGCCGGCGGCAGTTTATCCTACGAGCAGTACTTC.

V is TRBV4-2 and J is TRBJ2-7; TRBD1 aligns across 8 bases. Trimming cost V 2 bases and J 2 bases; bases outside gene matches: 11. This CDR3 spans 17 amino acids. The germline CDR1 and CDR2 sequences are LGHNA and YNFKEQ. CDR3 nucleotide sequence: TGTGCCAGCAGCCAAATCTTCTTAGGGACAGGAACCTACGAGCAGTACTTC. Residues: CASSQIFLGTGTYEQYF.

This chain joins TRBV27 and TRBJ1-4, with a tentative D call TRBD1 (5 bases). Trimming stripped 6 bases from V and 0 bases from J, with 11 bases between. Germline lookup yields CDR1 MNHEY and CDR2 SMNVEV (reference sequence). CDR3 length: 15 residues. CDR3 in DNA: TGTGCCAGCAGCGCCCCACAGGCAACTAATGAAAAACTGTTTTTT. This encodes CASSAPQATNEKLFF.

J is TRBJ2-5 and V is TRBV11-2; D is ambiguous. Trimming stripped 0 bases from V and 5 bases from J, with 13 bases between. CDR3 length equals 15 residues. Germline V gives CDR1 SGHAT, CDR2 FQNNGV. The CDR3 bases are TGTGCCAGCAGCTTAGATTTTGCGGCCGGGGAGACCCAGTACTTC. The encoded protein is CASSLDFAAGETQYF. The variable domain in full, completed from reference TRBV11-2 and TRBJ2-5, reads EAGVAQSPRYKIIEKRQSVAFWCNPISGHATLYWYQQILGQGPKLLIQFQNNGVVDDSQLPKDRFSAERLKGVDSTLKIQPAKLEDSAVYLCASSLDFAAGETQYFGPGTRLLVL.

The chain uses TRBV2 and TRBJ2-5, with D maybe TRBD2 (6 bases). Trimming left V 6 bases short and J 7 bases short, with 9 bases between. This CDR3 has 11 amino acids. CDR1 is SNHLY and CDR2 is FYNNEI in the germline V gene. The CDR3 nucleotides read TGTGCCAGCAGCGACGGGGGGACCCAGTACTTC. This sequence encodes CASSDGGTQYF.

V gene TRBV28 combines with J gene TRBJ2-4; 11 bases agree with TRBD2. The CDR3 is made up of 15 amino acids. Per the germline V gene, CDR1 is MDHEN and CDR2 is SYDVKM. With V trimmed by 5 bases and J by 5 bases, 5 bases remained unmatched. Here the CDR3 reads CASSPLAGAQNIQYF. For the CDR3, the DNA is TGTGCCAGCAGTCCACTAGCGGGGGCCCAAAACATTCAGTACTTC.

The chain carries TRBV7-3 and TRBJ2-2, with 7 bases that match TRBD2. The CDR3 is made up of 14 amino acids. J was trimmed by 7 bases and V by 1 base; bases with no gene match: 3. Per germline, CDR1 SGHTA and CDR2 FQGTGA. Written as DNA, the CDR3 is TGTGCCAGCAGCTTAAGACTAGCAGACGGGGAGCTGTTTTTT. Its protein is CASSLRLADGELFF.

This chain uses TRBV7-9 with TRBJ2-7; TRBD1 aligns across 8 bases. V was pared by 5 bases and J by 6 bases, with 6 bases of the junction left unmatched. The CDR3 consists of 13 residues. Germline CDR1 and CDR2: SEHNR and FQNEAQ (reference sequence). The CDR3 DNA follows: TGTGCCAGCAGCACAGGGGGGCAGGGCGAGCAGTACTTC. It is translated as CASSTGGQGEQYF. Variable domain in full (rest from reference TRBV7-9 and TRBJ2-7): DTGVSQNPRHKITKRGQNVTFRCDPISEHNRLYWYRQTLGQGPEFLTYFQNEAQLEKSRLLSDRFSAERPKGSFSTLEIQRTEQGDSAMYLCASSTGGQGEQYFGPGTRLTVT.

The chain employs TRBV5-8 and TRBJ2-7; no firm D call. The ends were cut back, 1 base at V and 2 bases at J, with 7 bases in the middle. This CDR3 spans 13 amino acids. In germline, CDR1 is SGHTS, CDR2 YDEGEE. CDR3 in DNA: TGTGCCAGCAGCTTGCGGTCCACCTACGAGCAGTACTTC. This translates into CASSLRSTYEQYF.

The chain recombines TRBV4-1 with TRBJ2-5, with D hard to call. Germline CDR1 reads MGHRA; CDR2 reads YSYEKL. The CDR3 runs to 14 residues. Between the trimmed V and J ends, which lost 5 bases and 5 bases, there was a span of 15 bases. The CDR3 here is CASSSSSGRETQYF. The CDR3 coding sequence is TGCGCCAGCAGCTCAAGCTCTGGGCGGGAGACCCAGTACTTC.

This clone was counted once. The chain carries TRBV19 and TRBJ1-1; 7 bases align to TRBD1. V lost 0 bases to trimming and J lost 6 bases; unmatched junction nucleotides: 4. CDR3 length equals 14 residues. Germline V lookup: CDR1 LNHDA, CDR2 SQIVND (reference sequence). In DNA, the CDR3 is TGTGCCAGTAGTATAGATCGGAGGGGGCCTGAAGCTTTCTTT. This gives the protein CASSIDRRGPEAFF. The entire variable domain, with the rest obtained from reference TRBV19 and TRBJ1-1, is as follows: DGGITQSPKYLFRKEGQNVTLSCEQNLNHDAMYWYRQDPGQGLRLIYYSQIVNDFQKGDIAEGYSVSREKKESFPLTVTSAQKNPTAFYLCASSIDRRGPEAFFGQGTRLTVV.

This sequence joins TRBV30 and TRBJ2-6; D gene uncertain. The CDR3 extends over 13 amino acids. Between the trimmed V and J ends, which lost 5 bases and 0 bases, there was a span of 5 bases. Per germline, CDR1 GTSNPN and CDR2 SVGIG (reference sequence). The CDR3 DNA is TGTGCCTGGCGGAGCTCTGGGGCCAACGTCCTGACTTTC. It specifies CAWRSSGANVLTF.

The chain links TRBV30 to TRBJ1-5, with TRBD1 matching 7 bases. Unmatched junction bases numbered 10, after V lost 2 bases and J lost 6 bases. Germline V gene lookup returns CDR1 GTSNPN and CDR2 SVGIG (reference sequence). The length of the CDR3 is 15 residues. CDR3 DNA: TGTGCCTGGAGTATTGCAGGGGGGGGAGGTCAGCCCCAGCATTTT. It specifies CAWSIAGGGGQPQHF.

The genes are TRBV4-1 and TRBJ2-3; no clear D gene. With 3 bases removed from V and 1 base from J, the gap between germline ends came to 8 bases. CDR3 length: 14 residues. CDR1 and CDR2 from the germline V gene are MGHRA and YSYEKL. In DNA, the CDR3 is TGCGCCAGCAGCCAGCCGAGAGGCACAGATACGCAGTATTTT. Its translation is CASSQPRGTDTQYF.

Only a few counts were recorded for this clone. This sequence joins TRBV6-5 and TRBJ2-2; 7 bases map to TRBD1. CDR3 length: 15 amino acids. Germline-derived CDR1 and CDR2 are MNHEY and SVGAGI. V lost 4 bases, J lost 0 bases, and 2 bases stayed unmatched. The CDR3 sequence: CASSWDSANTGELFF. The CDR3 nucleotides read TGTGCCAGCAGTTGGGACAGCGCGAACACCGGGGAGCTGTTTTTT.

The chain uses TRBV23-1 and TRBJ2-5; a weak D match, TRBD1 (5 bases). TRBV23-1 is reported as an ORF; its role is uncertain. Trimming took off 9 bases at V and 1 base at J, with 15 bases between the two ends. CDR3 size: 14 residues. CDR3 nucleotide sequence: TGCGCCAGGCCCAAAGACACAGGCCAAGAGACCCAGTACTTC. It codes for CARPKDTGQETQYF.

This clone appeared a few times. The chain is built from TRBV7-2 and TRBJ1-6; 7 nucleotides agree with TRBD1. Per the germline V gene, CDR1 is SGHTA and CDR2 is FQGNSA. The CDR3 consists of 15 residues. The ends lost 6 bases at V and 4 bases at J; junction bases unmatched: 6. The CDR3 reads CASSTGAPYNSPLHF. The CDR3 nucleotides are TGTGCCAGCAGTACAGGGGCTCCATATAATTCACCCCTCCACTTT.

The chain carries TRBV28 and TRBJ1-2, with D perhaps matching TRBD1 (5 bases). V dropped 3 bases and J dropped 8 bases, with 19 bases sitting between them. The CDR3 is 15 amino acids. Germline V gene data show CDR1 as MDHEN and CDR2 as SYDVKM. The CDR3 DNA reads TGTGCCAGCAGTTTGAGTTTCGGGGCCCAAGGCGGCTACACCTTC. It codes for CASSLSFGAQGGYTF.

This rearrangement joins TRBV30 to TRBJ1-5; a possible D gene is TRBD1 (6 bases). Trimming took off 2 bases at V and 3 bases at J, with 8 bases between the two ends. From germline, CDR1 is GTSNPN and CDR2 SVGIG (reference sequence). The CDR3 runs 13 residues. CDR3 nucleotide sequence: TGTGCCTGGAGTCGGGACACCAATCAGCCCCAGCATTTT. As protein: CAWSRDTNQPQHF.

The chain combines TRBV6-5 with TRBJ1-3; D is ambiguous. The CDR3 extends over 15 amino acids. CDR1 MNHEY and CDR2 SVGAGI come from the germline V gene. V gave up 6 bases and J gave up 4 bases, with 16 bases separating them. As DNA, the CDR3 is TGTGCCAGCAGGTACAGCCCGTTAGGAGGAAACACCATATATTTT. Residues: CASRYSPLGGNTIYF.

V is TRBV6-1 and J is TRBJ1-5, with TRBD1 matching 9 bases. The CDR3 is 12 amino acids. CDR1 and CDR2 from the germline V gene are MNHNS and SASEGT. V lost 5 bases to trimming and J lost 13 bases; unmatched junction nucleotides: 6. This CDR3 is CASSPGQGKQHF. CDR3 nucleotide sequence: TGTGCCAGCAGTCCTGGACAGGGGAAACAGCATTTT.